Shown below are 10 T cell receptor beta chains from a single sample sequenced in a study of blood T cell repertoires in COVID-19. Method: immunoSEQ multiplex PCR; TCRdb's copy keeps in-frame clones and lacks some. This sample has a few hundred thousand clones; about 90% occur once, and the top ten carry 3% to 4.5%. The specimen sequenced was peripheral blood. Every receptor here comes from a woman between 35 and 50 years old with acute or convalescent COVID-19.

The chain uses TRBV15 and TRBJ2-7, with D possibly matching TRBD2 (6 bases). Germline V gives CDR1 LNHNV, CDR2 YYDKDF (reference sequence). V was cut by 6 bases and J by 4 bases, with 16 bases left in between. The CDR3 has 14 amino acids. This CDR3 reads CATRLGGLIYEQYV. In nucleotides, the CDR3 is TGTGCCACCAGGCTCGGGGGTTTAATTTACGAGCAGTACGTC.

J is TRBJ2-5 and V is TRBV3-1 (or the pseudogene TRBV3-2); TRBD2 might be the D (7 bases). The V gene lost 4 bases and the J gene lost 4 bases, with 16 bases spanning the gap. This CDR3 has 15 residues. Per germline, CDR1 LGHDT and CDR2 YNNKEL (reference sequence). The CDR3 loop reads CASSRGGAGVETQYF. For the CDR3, the DNA is TGTGCCAGCAGCCGAGGGGGGGCGGGGGTAGAGACCCAGTACTTC.

The rearrangement links TRBV30 to TRBJ2-3; 11 nucleotides agree with TRBD2. The CDR3 has 17 amino acids. From germline, CDR1 is GTSNPN and CDR2 SVGIG (reference sequence). The V gene end was trimmed by 0 bases and the J gene end by 4 bases; junction bases not matched to a gene: 9. The CDR3 coding sequence is TGTGCCTGGAGTGTAGGTCTTGGTAGCGGGGGGGCAGATACGCAGTATTTT. Translation gives CAWSVGLGSGGADTQYF.

The chain carries TRBV5-1 and TRBJ2-3; 10 bases fit TRBD2. CDR1 is SGHRS, CDR2 YFSETQ, per germline. The CDR3 has 15 amino acids. V lost 7 bases to trimming and J lost 2 bases; unmatched junction nucleotides: 7. CDR3 bases: TGCGCCAGCTCCCGGACTAGCGGCTACACAGATACGCAGTATTTT. Translation: CASSRTSGYTDTQYF.

The CDR3 loop is CASSSRTGVGFF. For the CDR3, the DNA is TGTGCCAGCAGCTCGAGAACAGGGGTAGGGTTCTTC. The gene calls are TRBV13 and TRBJ2-1; 7 bases line up with TRBD1. The germline CDR1 and CDR2 sequences are PRHDT and FYEKMQ (reference sequence). With V trimmed by 4 bases and J by 15 bases, 9 bases remained unmatched. This CDR3 has 12 amino acids.

The V gene is TRBV29-1, the J gene TRBJ2-3, with a tentative D call TRBD2 (6 bases). Germline CDR1 SQVTM, CDR2 ANQGSEA. The CDR3 loop spans 14 amino acids. V lost 4 bases to trimming and J lost 0 bases, with 11 bases between them. CDR3 sequence reads: CSVGGGVSTDTQYF. In nucleotides, the CDR3 is TGCAGCGTTGGCGGCGGGGTGAGCACAGATACGCAGTATTTT.

The V gene is TRBV6-6, the J gene TRBJ1-4; D gene ambiguous. V was cut by 0 bases and J by 8 bases, with 10 bases left in between. Germline V gene sequence: CDR1 MNHNY, CDR2 SVGAGI (reference sequence). The CDR3 has 14 residues. CDR3 in amino acids: CASSYSGVNEKLFF. The CDR3 nucleotides are TGTGCCAGCAGTTACTCCGGGGTCAACGAAAAACTGTTTTTT.

V usage is TRBV19 and J usage is TRBJ1-4; D ambiguous. The germline gives CDR1 LNHDA, CDR2 SQIVND (reference sequence). This CDR3 comprises 13 residues. The V end was cut by 1 base, the J end by 8 bases, with 8 bases between. CDR3 residues: CASSIADWEKLFF. Here the CDR3 DNA reads TGTGCCAGTAGTATAGCCGACTGGGAAAAACTGTTTTTT.

Only one count was recorded for this clone. Other DNA sequences of this sample code for an identical CDR3. The gene calls are TRBV5-4 and TRBJ1-4; D is unclear. V lost 0 bases and J lost 7, with 4 bases in between. This CDR3 comprises 12 residues. CDR1 is SGHNT and CDR2 is YYREEE in the germline V gene (reference sequence). CDR3 sequence (DNA): TGTGCCAGCAGCTTGGGAGGTGAAAAACTGTTTTTT. This codes for CASSLGGEKLFF.

The rearrangement links TRBV2 to TRBJ1-6; 7 bases align to TRBD1. The CDR3 extends over 15 amino acids. V was clipped by 4 bases and J by 10 bases; unmatched bases: 10. Germline V gives CDR1 SNHLY, CDR2 FYNNEI. The DNA of the CDR3 is TGTGCCAGCAGTGGTTTTGCAGGGGGAGACTCACCCCTCCACTTT. Its translation is CASSGFAGGDSPLHF.